The sequence of this T cell receptor (beta chain) was determined in a study of read filtering for tumor transcriptome and immune sequencing. Background on the study: By R-ISS, stages I, II and III held about 8, 16 and 7 patients. Transcriptome libraries were built from DNase-treated RNA. TCR-mapped reads were about 4.05 to 10.27 million with IR-seq versus about 85 to 1,300 with RNA-seq.

The library was built from around 400 ng RNA with molecular barcoded adaptors for alpha/delta and beta/gamma chains. TCRdb ran MiXCR on the reads and lists one entry per CDR3 protein. The table has about 46,000 distinct CDR3 sequences, around 21% seen once; the top ten hold about 40%. This clonotype was picked up many times. Trimming removed 1 base from V and 6 bases from J, with 12 bases in between. Germline V gene lookup returns CDR1 DFQATT and CDR2 SNEGSKA (reference sequence). This CDR3 contains 14 residues. Bone marrow was sampled from every patient at the time of active disease. The source is a donor aged 40 or over with multiple myeloma. This sequence joins TRBV20-1 and TRBJ2-2; D unresolved. Source material: a population of CD138-negative cells sorted from bone marrow. CDR3 in DNA: TGCAGTGCTAGAGTCGGACCCGGCGCCGGGGAGCTGTTTTTT. This codes for CSARVGPGAGELFF.